What follows is one T cell receptor (beta chain) and its context. This entry is derived from a study of CD8 T cells in Susac syndrome. When the RNA was reverse transcribed, random hexamers were used with an input of about 0.45 to 1 ug. TCRdb passed the immunoSEQ multiplex PCR reads through MiXCR, listing each CDR3 protein once. Here the sample spans about 240,000 distinct CDR3 sequences, roughly 95% being singletons. The source is a human donor with Susac syndrome. Material for sequencing was CD4+ T cells from PBMCs.

In nucleotides, the CDR3 is TGTGCCACCAGCAGAGGATTCGGACAGAGCTCCTACAATGAGCAGTTCTTC. It translates to CATSRGFGQSSYNEQFF. The gene calls are TRBV15 and TRBJ2-1; D might be TRBD1 (6 bases). Per the germline V gene, CDR1 is LNHNV and CDR2 is YYDKDF (reference sequence). V was clipped by 1 base and J by 0 bases, with 13 bases between them. This CDR3 comprises 17 residues.